This T cell receptor beta chain is from a study of blood T cell repertoires in COVID-19. Study background: PBMCs, B-cell-depleted T cells, or T cells were the source of the cDNA or gDNA that made up the material.

Original processing methods: Estimation of nucleated cell counts relied on the amplification of reference gene primers. TCRdb keeps only in-frame clones here, not all; method: immunoSEQ multiplex PCR. The V and J calls and clone size were taken over from that table, and D and trimming were inferred from the DNA. Of about 130,000 clones in the sample, more than 70% were seen once. The specimen sequenced was peripheral blood. The receptor's source is a human donor in a cohort sampled during active COVID-19.

The CDR3 is CASSVNRGEKLFF. CDR3 nucleotide sequence: TGTGCCAGTAGTGTAAACAGGGGGGAAAAACTGTTTTTT. V is TRBV19 and J is TRBJ1-4; 8 bases map to TRBD1. Trimming at V came to 5 bases and at J to 8 bases, leaving 4 bases not matched to a gene. From germline, CDR1 is LNHDA and CDR2 SQIVND (reference sequence). CDR3 length equals 13 residues.